This T cell receptor beta chain stems from a study of T-cell reconstitution after alpha-beta-depleted transplantation in children (dated by TCRdb to the mid-2010s). General notes on the study: Using TCR repertoire profiling, the study followed T-cell immune reconstitution in a quantitative way in children after TCRalphabeta/CD19-depleted allogeneic hematopoietic cell transplantation.

Taken with the paper, the label for time point translates to: day 60 (about 2 months) after transplantation. The sample's treatment or condition label, in plain terms: allogeneic hematopoietic cell transplantation with graft depleted of TCRalphabeta T cells and CD19 B cells. The transplant recipients were children given TCRalphabeta/CD19-depleted allogeneic hematopoietic cell grafts. Inclusive of the bounding cysteine and phenylalanine, the CDR3 is 15 residues long. This entry keeps only the CDR3 DNA: 45 bases, framed from base 1. V is reduced by 0 bases and J by 3 bases, leaving a spacing of 11 bases between them. Sequences MNHEY (CDR1) and SVGAGI (CDR2) are obtained from the germline V gene. Libraries were constructed by PCR. For sequencing, an Illumina HiSeq 2500 was employed. To normalize quantification of the TCRbeta repertoire, the TCR libraries were built with molecular barcoding that relied on unique molecular identifiers. In-frame beta chains were kept once TCRdb had trimmed the public reads at Q25 with fastp and called clones with MiXCR. All rows with the same CDR3 protein become a single entry with the most common DNA and genes. In this sample the table shows 30,000 to 40,000 distinct CDR3 sequences, about 7% of which occur a single time. The ten largest clonotypes hold under 30% of the sample.

The research as a whole found: In some patients, the high TCRbeta diversity seen at day 60 was put down to recipient T cells and intrathymic progenitors that had survived conditioning. The apparently early alphabetaT-cell count recovery about two months after transplant was reportedly dependent on only several hundred rapidly expanded clones derived from non-depleted graft cells. Hyperexpanded clone frequencies declined over subsequent months; after one year, T-cell counts and TCRbeta diversity were mostly attributed to newly produced T cells.

This clonotype was detected ten times or more. Its antigen target is currently unknown. Base qualities were left out, and no much larger clone turns up one base away. The receptor was derived from a child younger than two who had a stem cell transplant for acute myeloid leukemia, so the T cells may come from the graft donor. The receptor chain draws on TRBV6-5 and TRBJ1-2, with the D gene uncertain. The sample was peripheral blood, taken 60 days after TCRalphabeta/CD19-depleted stem cell transplant. At the DNA level, the sequence is TGTGCCAGCAGTTACTCATCAGAGGAGGACTATGGCTACACCTTC. Its translation reads: CASSYSSEEDYGYTF.